This section outlines one TCR beta chain sequence together with its context. What it binds is not known. This specimen comes from a study of T cell repertoires in cytomegalovirus infection. In the study overall: Public TCR beta signature analysis indicated the presence of both CMV infection and matching HLA type.

In germline, CDR1 is LGHNA, CDR2 YNFKEQ. Between the trimmed V and J ends, which lost 0 bases and 5 bases, there was a span of 7 bases. There are 13 residues in the CDR3. TCRdb analysed the reads with MiXCR anew, one entry per CDR3 protein. The profile covers around 140,000 distinct CDR3 sequences, with around 32% appearing a single time and around half taken by the ten largest. This sequence joins TRBV4-2 and TRBJ2-5, with D unresolved. The source is a human donor in good health (CMV status not recorded). Some clones in this sample may be carry-over from other donors' samples. The sample was CD8+ T cells from cultured PBMCs, taken from culture after CMV antigen stimulation. CDR3 protein: CASSQDAGETQYF. In nucleotides, the CDR3 is TGTGCCAGCAGCCAAGATGCTGGGGAGACCCAGTACTTC.